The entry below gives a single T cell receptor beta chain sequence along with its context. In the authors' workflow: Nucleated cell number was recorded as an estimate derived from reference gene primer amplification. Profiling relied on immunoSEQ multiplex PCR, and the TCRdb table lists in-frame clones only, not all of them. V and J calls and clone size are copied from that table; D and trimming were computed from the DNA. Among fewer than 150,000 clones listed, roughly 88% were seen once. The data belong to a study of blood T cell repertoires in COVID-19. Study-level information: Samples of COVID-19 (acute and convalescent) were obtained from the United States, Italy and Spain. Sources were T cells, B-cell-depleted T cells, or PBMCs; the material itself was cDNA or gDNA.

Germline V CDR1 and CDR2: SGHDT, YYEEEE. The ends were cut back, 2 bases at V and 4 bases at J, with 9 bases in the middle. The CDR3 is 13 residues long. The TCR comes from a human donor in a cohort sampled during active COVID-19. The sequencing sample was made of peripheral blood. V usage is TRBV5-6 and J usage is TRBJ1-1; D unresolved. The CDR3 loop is CASSFSIFTEAFF. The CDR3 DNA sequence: TGTGCCAGCAGCTTTAGCATATTCACTGAAGCTTTCTTT.